The TCR beta chain under discussion was sequenced for a study of blood T cell repertoires in COVID-19. For the study at large: Both acute and convalescent COVID-19 samples were obtained from the United States, Italy and Spain.

The method was immunoSEQ multiplex PCR; TCRdb's version includes in-frame clones alone and lacks a portion of them. The sample shows under 150,000 clones, approximately 84% of them seen only once. The CDR3 length is 15 residues. After removal of 4 bases from V and 9 bases from J, the junction contained 9 bases not matched to a gene. Germline values: CDR1 SGHNT, CDR2 YYREEE (reference sequence). The chain recombines TRBV5-4 with TRBJ2-1, with TRBD2 matching over 11 bases. The source material was peripheral blood. This TCR derives from a human donor in a cohort sampled during active COVID-19. CDR3 in amino acids: CASSTASGGSGEQFF. The DNA of the CDR3 is TGTGCCAGCAGCACCGCTAGCGGGGGGTCTGGTGAGCAGTTCTTC.